The next 19 T cell receptor beta chains were all read from a single sample in a study of T cell responses to AZD1222 COVID-19 vaccine. Sequencing was performed with immunoSEQ multiplex PCR; in TCRdb, only in-frame clones are kept and a portion is missing. The sample comprises over 50,000 clones, roughly 80% of which are singletons, and about 5% rests with the top ten. This specimen consisted of peripheral blood, obtained 28 days after the second AZD1222 dose. All receptors come from an adult who received the AZD1222 COVID-19 vaccine.

The rearrangement uses TRBV18 and TRBJ2-7, with D perhaps TRBD2 (7 bases). The CDR3 runs to 16 residues. The V gene's germline CDR1 is KGHSH and CDR2 LQKENI. The V and J ends lost 6 bases and 0 bases respectively, with 18 bases between them. CDR3 nucleotide sequence: TGTGCCAGCTCGGCCGGGGGGCTACTCCTCTCCTACGAGCAGTACTTC. Protein product: CASSAGGLLLSYEQYF.

The V call is TRBV5-1, the J call TRBJ2-3; TRBD2 is a possible D gene (6 bases). V dropped 4 bases and J dropped 2 bases, with 17 bases sitting between them. Germline CDR1 reads SGHRS; CDR2 reads YFSETQ. The CDR3 length is 16 residues. CDR3 bases: TGCGCCAGCAGCCTGGAGGGGCGGGGAAACACAGATACGCAGTATTTT. It specifies CASSLEGRGNTDTQYF. Using reference TRBV5-1 and TRBJ2-3 for the parts outside the CDR3, the full variable domain is KAGVTQTPRYLIKTRGQQVTLSCSPISGHRSVSWYQQTPGQGLQFLFEYFSETQRNKGNFPGRFSGRQFSNSRSEMNVSTLELGDSALYLCASSLEGRGNTDTQYFGPGTRLTVL.

The rearrangement joins TRBV7-2 to TRBJ2-5; a weak D match, TRBD2 (6 bases). From germline, CDR1 is SGHTA and CDR2 FQGNSA. This CDR3 is 15 amino acids long. V dropped 5 bases and J dropped 4 bases, with 17 bases sitting between them. The CDR3: CASSGAVRGAETQYF. The CDR3 nucleotides are TGTGCCAGCAGCGGGGCGGTGCGGGGTGCAGAGACCCAGTACTTC.

J is TRBJ1-2 and V is TRBV28; a weak D match, TRBD1 (5 bases). V was clipped by 3 bases and J by 0 bases, with 8 bases between them. CDR3 size: 14 residues. Per the germline V gene, CDR1 is MDHEN and CDR2 is SYDVKM. The CDR3 DNA sequence: TGTGCCAGCAGTTTCGGGGGTACTAACTATGGCTACACCTTC. Amino acids: CASSFGGTNYGYTF.

The chain is built from TRBV6-5 and TRBJ2-1; no clear D. V gave up 4 bases and J gave up 4 bases, with 2 bases separating them. This CDR3 spans 11 amino acids. The V gene's germline CDR1 is MNHEY and CDR2 SVGAGI. Here the CDR3 reads CASSWYNEQFF. The CDR3 DNA sequence: TGTGCCAGCAGTTGGTACAATGAGCAGTTCTTC.

The chain recombines TRBV11-3 with TRBJ2-7; 7 nucleotides agree with TRBD1. The CDR3 consists of 14 residues. Per the germline V gene, CDR1 is SGHNT and CDR2 is YENEEA. The junction had 7 bases not matched to a gene; V was cut back by 2 bases and J by 6 bases. CDR3 sequence (DNA): TGTGCCAGCAGCTTAATCCGGACAGGAGGCGAGCAGTACTTC. Amino acid sequence: CASSLIRTGGEQYF.

CDR3 nucleotide sequence: TGTGCCAGCAAGAGGGGCTCTGGAAACACCATATATTTT. Translated, it gives CASKRGSGNTIYF. The chain has TRBV2 and TRBJ1-3, with D perhaps matching TRBD1 (5 bases). CDR1 and CDR2 from the germline V gene are SNHLY and FYNNEI. V was clipped by 7 bases and J by 0 bases, with 7 bases between them. CDR3 length: 13 amino acids.

The V call is TRBV28, the J call TRBJ1-3; 8 nucleotides match TRBD1. The trim removed 5 bases at V and 4 bases at J, leaving 7 bases unmatched. Germline loops: CDR1 MDHEN, CDR2 SYDVKM. CDR3 size: 15 residues. The CDR3, as DNA: TGTGCCAGCAGTCCGCCCACAGGGGGAGGAAACACCATATATTTT. Protein sequence: CASSPPTGGGNTIYF.

This sequence joins TRBV7-9 and TRBJ2-1, with 8 bases that match TRBD2. This CDR3 is built from 15 residues. CDR1 is SEHNR, CDR2 FQNEAQ, per germline (reference sequence). V was pared by 4 bases and J by 7 bases, with 9 bases of the junction left unmatched. CDR3 in amino acids: CASSSVREVGNEQFF. Written as DNA, the CDR3 is TGTGCCAGCAGCTCGGTGCGGGAGGTAGGAAATGAGCAGTTCTTC.

J is TRBJ1-1 and V is TRBV15; TRBD1 matches 8 bases. V gave up 9 bases and J gave up 1 base; unmatched junction bases: 1. Germline CDR1 reads LNHNV; CDR2 reads YYDKDF (reference sequence). This CDR3 is built from 12 residues. The CDR3 sequence is CATGTGNTEAFF. The DNA of the CDR3 is TGTGCCACGGGGACAGGGAACACTGAAGCTTTCTTT. Full variable domain (remainder filled in from reference TRBV15 and TRBJ1-1): DAMVIQNPRYQVTQFGKPVTLSCSQTLNHNVMYWYQQKSSQAPKLLFHYYDKDFNNEADTPDNFQSRRPNTSFCFLDIRSPGLGDTAMYLCATGTGNTEAFFGQGTRLTVV.

In this sample, this clone turned up a few times. The CDR3 sequence is CASSLAQDRGRYEKLFF. The CDR3, as DNA: TGTGCCAGCAGCTTGGCCCAAGACAGGGGGCGTTATGAAAAACTGTTTTTT. The V and J genes are TRBV5-6 and TRBJ1-4; 10 positions match TRBD1. Germline V gene data show CDR1 as SGHDT and CDR2 as YYEEEE. The CDR3 contains 17 residues. Trimming took 0 bases from V and 6 from J; bases not matched to a gene: 8.

The genes are TRBV6-2 or TRBV6-3 and TRBJ2-1; TRBD2 might be the D (5 bases). CDR1 MNHEY and CDR2 SVGEGT come from the germline V gene. With 3 bases removed from V and 2 bases from J, the gap between germline ends came to 11 bases. This CDR3 has 15 amino acids. CDR3 in amino acids: CASSYEGTAYNEQFF. The CDR3 region has the DNA TGTGCCAGCAGTTATGAGGGAACCGCCTACAATGAGCAGTTCTTC.

This clone showed up just once. This rearrangement joins TRBV6-2 or TRBV6-3 to TRBJ2-7; D might be TRBD1 or TRBD2, each matching 5 bases. Germline V gene sequence: CDR1 MNHEY, CDR2 SVGEGT. Trimming cost V 4 bases and J 3 bases, with 16 bases left between them. The CDR3 spans 15 residues. CDR3 bases: TGTGCCAGCAGTTCCTACGGGACCGATTACTACGAGCAGTACTTC. It specifies CASSSYGTDYYEQYF.

The chain recombines TRBV5-1 with TRBJ2-5; maybe TRBD1 (5 bases). CDR3 length: 14 residues. V was clipped by 4 bases and J by 5 bases, with 15 bases between them. CDR1 SGHRS and CDR2 YFSETQ come from the germline V gene. The CDR3 bases are TGCGCCAGCAGCCTCCGTGGGGCTGGGGAGACCCAGTACTTC. As protein: CASSLRGAGETQYF.

This rearrangement joins TRBV19 to TRBJ1-2, with D uncertain. The V gene's germline CDR1 is LNHDA and CDR2 SQIVND (reference sequence). V was clipped by 2 bases and J by 0 bases, with 13 bases between them. The CDR3 has 16 residues. This chain's CDR3 is CASSISSGGSNYGYTF. The CDR3 nucleotides are TGTGCCAGTAGTATATCCTCGGGAGGATCTAACTATGGCTACACCTTC.

The chain has TRBV18 and TRBJ1-4; TRBD1 is a possible D gene (5 bases). Germline values: CDR1 KGHSH, CDR2 LQKENI. V lost 3 bases and J lost 4, with 6 bases in between. CDR3 size: 13 residues. The CDR3 here is CASSPRGNEKLFF. The CDR3 DNA reads TGTGCCAGCTCACCGAGGGGTAATGAAAAACTGTTTTTT.

The count of this clone is one. The V and J genes are TRBV6-2 or TRBV6-3 and TRBJ2-7, with 11 positions matching TRBD1. The V segment lost 6 bases and the J segment 7 bases; nucleotides outside the gene matches: 11. Germline values: CDR1 MNHEY, CDR2 SVGEGT. The CDR3 covers 15 residues. The CDR3 reads CASSRWGTGGSEQYF. The CDR3 DNA follows: TGTGCCAGCAGCCGGTGGGGGACAGGGGGTTCAGAGCAGTACTTC.

This rearrangement joins TRBV5-1 to TRBJ1-5, with a tentative D call TRBD1 (5 bases). V was pared by 0 bases and J by 0 bases, with 7 bases between. This CDR3 region has 15 residues. Germline CDR1 reads SGHRS; CDR2 reads YFSETQ. CDR3 in amino acids: CASSLGGNSNQPQHF. The CDR3, as DNA: TGCGCCAGCAGCTTGGGGGGCAATAGCAATCAGCCCCAGCATTTT.

This chain uses TRBV11-2 with TRBJ2-3, with 9 bases that match TRBD2. Germline V lookup: CDR1 SGHAT, CDR2 FQNNGV. This CDR3 spans 16 amino acids. The V segment lost 5 bases and the J segment 2 bases; nucleotides outside the gene matches: 8. The CDR3, as DNA: TGTGCCAGCAGCAACCGACTAGCGGAGACCACAGATACGCAGTATTTT. It translates to CASSNRLAETTDTQYF.